These 17 T cell receptor beta chains came from one sample sequenced in a study of molecular identifiers for immune sequencing clone quantification (dated 2018 in TCRdb). Libraries were prepared through PCR. Data came from a NextSeq 500. TCRdb applied fastp at Q25 and MiXCR to the public reads, then kept only in-frame beta chains. Each CDR3 protein gets just one entry, which takes the most common genes and DNA from the rows behind it. This sample gives hundreds of thousands of distinct CDR3 sequences in total; roughly 23% of them show up just once. About 0.81% of the sample is taken by the ten largest. The sequencing sample was made of naive CD8+ T cells from blood, with Jurkat cell RNA spiked in. The meaning of the sample's cell subset or site label: FACS-sorted CD8+CD4-CCR7+CD45RA+ naive T cells. These receptors were obtained from a human donor in good health. Some libraries in this study had Jurkat cell RNA spiked in.

The V gene is TRBV19, the J gene TRBJ2-7, with D possibly being TRBD2 (6 bases). Germline V lookup: CDR1 LNHDA, CDR2 SQIVND (reference sequence). The CDR3 spans 14 residues. V lost 5 bases and J lost 7, with 18 bases in between. The DNA for the CDR3 is TGTGCCAGTAGTTCCGTCGGGGGTTCCGTGGAGCAGTACTTC. Protein product: CASSSVGGSVEQYF.

The table lists this clonotype with many counts. V is TRBV30 and J is TRBJ2-3, with a tentative D call TRBD2 (7 bases). The CDR3 is 14 amino acids. CDR1 GTSNPN and CDR2 SVGIG come from the germline V gene (reference sequence). V lost 1 base and J lost 4, with 12 bases in between. DNA for the CDR3: TGTGCCTGGAGTGAAGGGGGGGGCGCAGATACGCAGTATTTT. Translation: CAWSEGGGADTQYF.

Many counts were recorded for this clonotype. CDR3 nucleotide sequence: TGCAGTGCTACCCAAATACCCTACGAGCAGTACTTC. Encoded protein: CSATQIPYEQYF. The chain uses TRBV20-1 and TRBJ2-7; no clear D. Germline V CDR1 and CDR2: DFQATT, SNEGSKA (reference sequence). The CDR3 runs 12 residues. Trimming cost V 4 bases and J 2 bases, with 9 bases left between them.

A few counts support this clonotype. The rearrangement joins TRBV5-6 to TRBJ2-7; 7 positions match TRBD1. Germline V gene data show CDR1 as SGHDT and CDR2 as YYEEEE. The V segment lost 5 bases and the J segment 0 bases; nucleotides outside the gene matches: 5. The CDR3 contains 14 residues. This CDR3 is CASRETGFSYEQYF. In nucleotides, the CDR3 is TGTGCCAGCAGGGAGACAGGGTTCTCCTACGAGCAGTACTTC.

At least ten counts were recorded for this clonotype. The chain combines TRBV7-6 with TRBJ2-1; 11 bases fit TRBD2. Germline trimming cut 5 bases from V and 8 bases from J; bases unmatched to any gene: 14. The CDR3 length is 17 residues. CDR1 SGHVS and CDR2 FNYEAQ come from the germline V gene. The CDR3 nucleotides are TGTGCCAGCAGCCCCGGGGTTAGCGGGGGGGCCCTTGATGAGCAGTTCTTC. It specifies CASSPGVSGGALDEQFF.

A remark on this clonotype: The germline gene is not matched at one end of the junction; a read error may be the cause. V is TRBV3-1 and J is TRBJ1-3, with D unresolved. The CDR3 covers 13 residues. Germline loops: CDR1 LGHDT, CDR2 YNNKEL (reference sequence). CDR3 DNA: TGTGCCAGCAGCCCCTCTTCGGGTAACACCGTATATTTT. Protein product: CASSPSSGNTVYF. The full variable domain, its missing parts supplied by reference TRBV3-1 and TRBJ1-3, is DTAVSQTPKYLVTQMGNDKSIKCEQNLGHDTMYWYKQDSKKFLKIMFSYNNKELIINETVPNRFSPKSPDKAHLNLHINSLELGDSAVYFCASSPSSGNTVYFGEGSWLTVV.

This clonotype was seen a handful of times. This chain connects TRBV3-1 to TRBJ1-4; D remains unclear. Germline V gene lookup returns CDR1 LGHDT and CDR2 YNNKEL (reference sequence). The V end was cut by 4 bases, the J end by 5 bases, with 20 bases between. The CDR3 spans 17 residues. CDR3 sequence reads: CASSLSLLRRANEKLFF. In DNA, the CDR3 is TGTGCCAGCAGCCTAAGTCTATTAAGGAGAGCGAATGAAAAACTGTTTTTT.

In the case of this clonotype: One base away lies a much larger clone, so this may be a sequencing read error. This rearrangement joins TRBV4-1 to TRBJ1-5; 7 bases are shared with TRBD1. The CDR3 consists of 15 residues. Germline V gene sequence: CDR1 MGHRA, CDR2 YSYEKL. CDR3 nucleotides: TGCGCCTGCAGCCAAGAAAAGACAGGGTGGCAGCCCCAGCATTTT. Protein sequence: CACSQEKTGWQPQHF.

Only a few counts were recorded for this clonotype. The V gene is TRBV29-1, the J gene TRBJ1-2; TRBD1 aligns across 9 bases. The CDR3 loop spans 14 amino acids. Germline loops: CDR1 SQVTM, CDR2 ANQGSEA. The trim removed 3 bases at V and 6 bases at J, leaving 8 bases unmatched. CDR3 sequence reads: CSVEAGTGGDGYTF. CDR3 nucleotide sequence: TGCAGCGTTGAGGCTGGTACAGGGGGCGATGGCTACACCTTC.

In the case of this clonotype: A read error is possible here, since a much larger clone lies one base away. This chain uses TRBV7-6 with TRBJ1-1; D might be TRBD1 (5 bases). This CDR3 has 15 amino acids. Germline V gene lookup returns CDR1 SGHVS and CDR2 FNYEAQ. Deletions cut 4 bases from V and 1 base from J, with 13 bases between. In nucleotides, the CDR3 is TGTGCCAGCAGCTCTCCGACAGAGAGGAACACTGAAGCTTTCTTT. Translation gives CASSSPTERNTEAFF.

This chain connects TRBV3-1 to TRBJ2-5; D gene unclear. This CDR3 has 16 amino acids. Between the trimmed V and J ends, which lost 0 bases and 5 bases, there was a span of 16 bases. Germline-derived CDR1 and CDR2 are LGHDT and YNNKEL (reference sequence). The CDR3 DNA reads as TGTGCCAGCAGCCAAGAATCTCCGTCGACAAGCGAGACCCAGTACTTC. As protein: CASSQESPSTSETQYF.

Worth noting for this clonotype: With a much larger clone just one base away, this may be a read error. The CDR3 ends on some other residue instead of the conserved phenylalanine or tryptophan, so this is likely a read error. The genes are TRBV2 and TRBJ1-1; D is undetermined. The CDR3 runs to 14 residues. CDR1 is SNHLY and CDR2 is FYNNEI in the germline V gene. With 3 bases removed from V and 0 bases from J, the gap between germline ends came to 8 bases. The CDR3 sequence is CASSESAVNTEAFL. Written as DNA, the CDR3 is TGTGCCAGCAGTGAGTCAGCCGTGAACACTGAAGCTTTCTTG.

The table lists this clonotype with many counts. The V gene is TRBV20-1, the J gene TRBJ2-3; D might be TRBD1 (6 bases). The CDR3 consists of 15 residues. Trimming stripped 0 bases from V and 10 bases from J, with 20 bases between. The germline V gene has CDR1 DFQATT and CDR2 SNEGSKA (reference sequence). CDR3 residues: CSARDSGQSGRAQYF. CDR3 sequence (DNA): TGCAGTGCTAGAGATTCTGGACAGTCGGGACGTGCGCAGTATTTT.

Ten or more counts support this clonotype. The rearrangement joins TRBV5-4 to TRBJ2-3, with TRBD2 matching 14 bases. This CDR3 has 18 amino acids. Germline V gene data show CDR1 as SGHNT and CDR2 as YYREEE (reference sequence). V shed 1 base and J 4 bases; nucleotides not matched to a gene: 8. The CDR3 is CASSLIRGTSGSSDTQYF. CDR3 nucleotides: TGTGCCAGCAGCTTGATTAGGGGGACTAGCGGGAGCTCAGATACGCAGTATTTT.

Concerning this clonotype itself: A much larger clone differs by one base, so this may be a read error. This chain joins TRBV4-1 and TRBJ1-1; 7 nucleotides line up with TRBD1. The CDR3 has 16 amino acids. Germline CDR1 MGHRA, CDR2 YSYEKL. In DNA form, the CDR3 reads TGCGCCCGCAGCCAAGTTGCGGGACAGCTGAACACTGAAGCTTTCTTT. This translates into CARSQVAGQLNTEAFF.

This clonotype occurred many times. The chain uses TRBV27 and TRBJ1-5; D unclear. This CDR3 has 14 amino acids. Trimming shortened V by 3 bases and J by 4 bases, and 10 bases separated the two germline ends. Germline V gene lookup returns CDR1 MNHEY and CDR2 SMNVEV (reference sequence). In DNA form, the CDR3 reads TGTGCCAGCAGTTTTCATAACAGTAATCAGCCCCAGCATTTT. This encodes CASSFHNSNQPQHF.

This clonotype was seen a single time. The chain recombines TRBV4-1 with TRBJ2-1, with no clear D. The CDR3 has 14 residues. Germline lookup yields CDR1 MGHRA and CDR2 YSYEKL. The V gene lost 0 bases and the J gene lost 3 bases, with 6 bases spanning the gap. CDR3 loop: CASSQDAGYNEQFF. The CDR3, as DNA: TGCGCCAGCAGCCAAGACGCAGGCTACAATGAGCAGTTCTTC.